This passage covers 20 T cell receptor beta chains from one sample sequenced in a study of T-cell reconstitution after alpha-beta-depleted transplantation in children. Molecular barcoding with unique molecular identifiers was used for the TCRbeta library. TCRdb ran MiXCR on the PCR reads and lists one entry per CDR3 protein. The sample has more than 550,000 distinct CDR3 sequences, roughly a tenth seen once. The sequenced sample was PBMCs from the stem cell graft donor, obtained from the stem cell graft. The source is a human donor who donated a stem cell graft to a child with acute myeloid leukemia.

The chain is built from TRBV28 and TRBJ2-2, with 9 nucleotides matching TRBD1. J lost 4 bases, V lost 8 bases, and 11 bases had no gene match. Germline V gives CDR1 MDHEN, CDR2 SYDVKM. The CDR3 totals 16 residues. The CDR3 DNA is TGTGCCAGCGGGGAGACGGACAGGGGTGGCACCGGGGAGCTGTTTTTT. The encoded protein is CASGETDRGGTGELFF.

A few counts support this clonotype. V usage is TRBV12-3 or TRBV12-4 and J usage is TRBJ2-1, with 12 bases fitting TRBD2. The CDR3 contains 17 residues. The V gene end was trimmed by 7 bases and the J gene end by 4 bases; junction bases not matched to a gene: 11. The CDR3 DNA reads as TGTGCCAGCACCTTAAGGGGACTAGCGGGTTCGTACAATGAGCAGTTCTTC. Translation gives CASTLRGLAGSYNEQFF.

This clonotype was counted at least ten times. This chain connects TRBV5-1 to TRBJ1-1; D is unclear. The CDR3 is 14 amino acids. Germline V gives CDR1 SGHRS, CDR2 YFSETQ. V lost 2 bases and J 3 bases, leaving 11 bases between the germline ends. CDR3 sequence (DNA): TGCGCCAGCAGCTTTTTCTGGGAGGACACTGAAGCTTTCTTT. Protein product: CASSFFWEDTEAFF.

This clonotype was recorded a few times. The chain couples TRBV7-9 to TRBJ1-1; no reliable D call. The V end was cut by 1 base, the J end by 7 bases, with 7 bases between. There are 12 residues in the CDR3. Germline values: CDR1 SEHNR, CDR2 FQNEAQ (reference sequence). CDR3 in DNA: TGTGCCAGCAGCTTAGTAGTCAATGAAGCTTTCTTT. Encoded protein: CASSLVVNEAFF.

This clonotype was counted a few times. The CDR3 nucleotides are TGTGCCAGCAGTTCGAACAGGGGGCGGAATTCACCCCTCCACTTT. Its protein is CASSSNRGRNSPLHF. The chain is built from TRBV6-2 or TRBV6-3 and TRBJ1-6, with 9 bases aligning to TRBD1. The CDR3 consists of 15 residues. Trimming at V came to 4 bases and at J to 7 bases, leaving 5 bases not matched to a gene. Germline V gene data show CDR1 as MNHEY and CDR2 as SVGEGT.

This clonotype was recorded at least ten times. The chain combines TRBV20-1 with TRBJ1-1; TRBD1 might be the D (6 bases). V was clipped by 5 bases and J by 1 base, with 8 bases between them. The CDR3 length is 12 residues. The germline V gene has CDR1 DFQATT and CDR2 SNEGSKA (reference sequence). The CDR3 sequence: CSAPRGNTEAFF. DNA for the CDR3: TGCAGTGCTCCCAGGGGGAACACTGAAGCTTTCTTT.

The chain joins TRBV7-9 to TRBJ2-7, with 8 bases fitting TRBD2. The CDR3 spans 16 residues. From germline, CDR1 is SEHNR and CDR2 FQNEAQ (reference sequence). After removal of 5 bases from V and 2 bases from J, the junction contained 11 bases not matched to a gene. The CDR3 DNA follows: TGTGCCAGCAGCCCGGGGGGGGCCCAGGCGACCTACGAGCAGTACTTC. This codes for CASSPGGAQATYEQYF. Full variable domain (missing parts from reference TRBV7-9 and TRBJ2-7): DTGVSQNPRHKITKRGQNVTFRCDPISEHNRLYWYRQTLGQGPEFLTYFQNEAQLEKSRLLSDRFSAERPKGSFSTLEIQRTEQGDSAMYLCASSPGGAQATYEQYFGPGTRLTVT.

This clonotype was counted a few times. This rearrangement joins TRBV12-3 or TRBV12-4 to TRBJ1-1, with D tentatively TRBD1 (5 bases). Trimming shortened V by 2 bases and J by 5 bases, and 18 bases separated the two germline ends. The CDR3 extends over 16 amino acids. As DNA, the CDR3 is TGTGCCAGCAGTTTACCCCGGAAAGGGGCGGTGACTGAAGCTTTCTTT. Residues: CASSLPRKGAVTEAFF.

This clonotype was observed many times. The gene calls are TRBV4-3 and TRBJ2-1; D uncertain. V shed 4 bases and J shed 9 bases, with 13 bases lying between them. Germline V gene sequence: CDR1 LGHNA, CDR2 YSLEER. The CDR3 sequence is 13 residues long. The CDR3 is CASSLRVAGEQFF. The CDR3 bases are TGCGCCAGCAGCCTCCGTGTAGCCGGTGAGCAGTTCTTC.

A few counts support this clonotype. The V call is TRBV20-1, the J call TRBJ1-2; 7 nucleotides match TRBD1. The CDR3 totals 14 residues. V shed 3 bases and J 8 bases; nucleotides not matched to a gene: 12. Per the germline V gene, CDR1 is DFQATT and CDR2 is SNEGSKA (reference sequence). CDR3 region: CSASVATGKQGYTF. CDR3 coding DNA: TGCAGTGCTAGCGTCGCGACAGGGAAGCAAGGCTACACCTTC.

This clonotype was picked up many times. V is TRBV6-2 or TRBV6-3 and J is TRBJ2-1; TRBD2 matches 9 bases. This CDR3 comprises 16 residues. Unmatched junction bases numbered 7, after V lost 1 base and J lost 6 bases. CDR1 is MNHEY and CDR2 is SVGEGT in the germline V gene. CDR3 in amino acids: CASSYFAGGLVNEQFF. The DNA of the CDR3 is TGTGCCAGCAGTTACTTTGCGGGAGGGCTTGTCAATGAGCAGTTCTTC.

V is TRBV15 and J is TRBJ2-1, with D unclear. Germline loops: CDR1 LNHNV, CDR2 YYDKDF (reference sequence). CDR3 size: 12 residues. The V end lost 3 bases, the J end lost 7 bases, and 7 bases lay between the germline ends. The CDR3 is CATSSQNNEQFF. CDR3 DNA sequence: TGTGCCACCAGCAGCCAAAATAATGAGCAGTTCTTC.

The sample holds one count of this clonotype. This chain uses TRBV9 with TRBJ2-5; D gene ambiguous. This CDR3 region has 14 residues. The germline V and J ends were trimmed by 0 bases and 3 bases, with 9 bases remaining between them. From germline, CDR1 is SGDLS and CDR2 YYNGEE. The CDR3 coding sequence is TGTGCCAGCAGCGTAGGATCTTTCGAAGAGACCCAGTACTTC. The encoded protein is CASSVGSFEETQYF.

The table lists this clonotype with many counts. The chain couples TRBV7-9 to TRBJ2-1; 11 positions match TRBD2. CDR3 length: 15 amino acids. V was clipped by 8 bases and J by 1 base; unmatched bases: 4. Germline V gene data show CDR1 as SEHNR and CDR2 as FQNEAQ (reference sequence). The CDR3 sequence: CASYSGRASYNEQFF. DNA of the CDR3: TGTGCCAGCTATAGCGGGAGGGCGTCCTACAATGAGCAGTTCTTC.

This clonotype has more than one count but fewer than ten. The chain carries TRBV20-1 and TRBJ1-1, with a possible D match to TRBD1 (6 bases). Trimming shortened V by 6 bases and J by 3 bases, and 23 bases separated the two germline ends. Germline V gene lookup returns CDR1 DFQATT and CDR2 SNEGSKA (reference sequence). The CDR3 runs 16 residues. The CDR3 spells CSAPKVTGGVYTEAFF. The DNA of the CDR3 is TGCAGTGCCCCCAAGGTGACAGGTGGGGTGTACACTGAAGCTTTCTTT.

This clonotype was recorded many times. The rearrangement links TRBV5-6 to TRBJ2-1, with 16 positions matching TRBD2. V shed 4 bases, J shed 6 bases, and the junction held 7 bases outside the gene matches. This CDR3 has 17 amino acids. The germline CDR1 and CDR2 sequences are SGHDT and YYEEEE. In nucleotides, the CDR3 is TGTGCCAGCAGCAAGGGACTAGCGGGAGGGCCCCTCAATGAGCAGTTCTTC. It translates to CASSKGLAGGPLNEQFF.

The table lists this clonotype with many counts. The gene calls are TRBV9 and TRBJ2-1; D is possibly TRBD2 (5 bases). This CDR3 contains 15 residues. V lost 4 bases and J lost 5, with 16 bases in between. The germline V gene encodes CDR1 SGDLS and CDR2 YYNGEE. The CDR3 spells CASSPVIFSDNEQFF. CDR3 nucleotide sequence: TGTGCCAGCAGCCCAGTTATCTTTAGCGACAATGAGCAGTTCTTC.

This clonotype showed up just a few times. The genes are TRBV7-2 and TRBJ2-1; TRBD2 agrees at 9 bases. Looked up from germline, CDR1 is SGHTA and CDR2 is FQGNSA. The ends lost 5 bases at V and 15 bases at J; junction bases unmatched: 17. This CDR3 is built from 15 residues. As DNA, the CDR3 is TGTGCCAGCAGCCCAGGGAAGCGCGGGAGGGTGGGTACGTTCTTC. Its translation: CASSPGKRGRVGTFF.

V usage is TRBV13 and J usage is TRBJ2-5, with TRBD1 identical over 9 bases. In germline, CDR1 is PRHDT, CDR2 FYEKMQ (reference sequence). The CDR3 has 14 amino acids. V lost 5 bases, J lost 5 bases, and 6 bases stayed unmatched. The CDR3 is CASSQRQGVETQYF. The DNA of the CDR3 is TGTGCCAGCAGCCAAAGACAGGGGGTCGAGACCCAGTACTTC.

This clonotype occurred a few times. The rearrangement links TRBV7-2 to TRBJ1-1; 11 bases fit TRBD1. The trim removed 2 bases at V and 4 bases at J, leaving 3 bases unmatched. In germline, CDR1 is SGHTA, CDR2 FQGNSA. The CDR3 is 15 residues long. CDR3 amino acids: CASSLQGTGGTEAFF. In nucleotides, the CDR3 is TGTGCCAGCAGCTTACAGGGGACAGGGGGCACTGAAGCTTTCTTT.